This T cell receptor (beta chain) was sequenced during a study of shared clonotypes between healthy human individuals. Study results and limitations: Among the subsets, naive ones generally showed larger estimated richness than memory ones.

V lost 5 bases, J lost 2 bases, and 10 bases stayed unmatched. The CDR3 runs to 17 residues. Per germline, CDR1 SGHAT and CDR2 FQNNGV. Assay: immunoSEQ multiplex PCR; the TCRdb copy retains only in-frame clones and omits some. The sample has roughly 520,000 clones, around 96% seen once. In regard to this clone: What it recognizes is unknown.

The rearrangement joins TRBV11-2 to TRBJ2-3; 10 bases align to TRBD2. The specimen sequenced was naive CD4+ T cells sorted from blood. The subset here: CD45RA+ positively selected. The source of this sequence is a woman in her twenties or thirties in good health. CDR3 region: CASSRKTSGKYTDTQYF. CDR3 sequence (DNA): TGTGCCAGCAGCCGCAAAACTAGCGGGAAATACACAGATACGCAGTATTTT.